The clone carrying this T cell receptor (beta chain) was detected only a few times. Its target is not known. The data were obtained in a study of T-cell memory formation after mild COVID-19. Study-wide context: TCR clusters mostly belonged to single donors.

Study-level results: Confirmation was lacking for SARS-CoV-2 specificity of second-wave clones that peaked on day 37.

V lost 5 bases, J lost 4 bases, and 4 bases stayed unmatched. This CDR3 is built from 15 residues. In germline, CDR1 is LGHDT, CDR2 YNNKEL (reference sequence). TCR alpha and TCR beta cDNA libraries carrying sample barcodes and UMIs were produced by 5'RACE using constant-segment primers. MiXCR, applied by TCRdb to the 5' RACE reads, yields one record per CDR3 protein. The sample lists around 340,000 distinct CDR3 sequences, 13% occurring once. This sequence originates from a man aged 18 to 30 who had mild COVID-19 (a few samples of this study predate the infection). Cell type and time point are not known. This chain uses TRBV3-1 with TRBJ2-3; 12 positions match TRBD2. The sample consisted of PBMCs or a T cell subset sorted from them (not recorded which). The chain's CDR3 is CASSFGTSGSDTQYF. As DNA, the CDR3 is TGTGCCAGCAGCTTCGGGACTAGCGGGTCAGATACGCAGTATTTT.